This T cell receptor beta chain came from a study of cytomegalovirus exposure and HLA in healthy donors. Study results and limitations: A later analysis linked a missense variant in DCLRE1C to the trimming of TCR beta V and J genes.

Trimming cost V 0 bases and J 4 bases; bases outside gene matches: 8. This CDR3 is built from 16 residues. Per the germline V gene, CDR1 is MGHDK and CDR2 is SYGVNS. Of note for this clone: No antigen is known for it.

Use of 60 Vbeta and 13 Jbeta primers characterized the PCR. Produced via immunoSEQ multiplex PCR; TCRdb's table is partial and in-frame only. The table counts some 72,000 clones; 0.8% to 1% lies in the top ten. Sequences were obtained from PBMCs. This TCR was sampled from a boy younger than 18 in good health and CMV-seronegative. The V and J genes are TRBV25-1 and TRBJ1-2, with 7 bases that match TRBD1. DNA for the CDR3: TGTGCCAGCAGTGAATACCGGACAGGAGGTACCTATGGCTACACCTTC. Protein sequence: CASSEYRTGGTYGYTF.